Below are 21 T cell receptor beta chains sequenced from a single sample in a study of radiation and T cells in renal cell carcinoma. Method: immunoSEQ multiplex PCR; TCRdb's copy keeps in-frame clones and lacks some. The sample records roughly 120,000 clones, roughly 80% being singletons. Time point meaning: baseline pretreatment blood. Documented treatment: 15 Gy SBRT to primary tumor, nephrectomy 4 weeks later. The source material was blood, sampled from a patient whose treatment included radiotherapy and nephrectomy. The source is a woman aged 60-70 years with renal cell carcinoma.

The gene calls are TRBV9 and TRBJ2-5; 12 bases are shared with TRBD2. This CDR3 region has 15 residues. The germline V gene has CDR1 SGDLS and CDR2 YYNGEE. Trimming cost V 4 bases and J 4 bases; bases outside gene matches: 5. The CDR3 is CASSTRLAGVETQYF. The CDR3 nucleotides are TGTGCCAGCAGCACCCGACTAGCGGGGGTAGAGACCCAGTACTTC.

The gene calls are TRBV2 and TRBJ2-3; TRBD2 is a possible D gene (6 bases). From germline, CDR1 is SNHLY and CDR2 FYNNEI. CDR3 length: 15 residues. V lost 6 bases to trimming and J lost 5 bases, with 18 bases between them. The CDR3 region has the DNA TGTGCCAGCAGCCCGATGATGGGGGGTGTAGATACGCAGTATTTT. This translates into CASSPMMGGVDTQYF. Full variable domain (outside the CDR3, taken from reference TRBV2 and TRBJ2-3): EPEVTQTPSHQVTQMGQEVILRCVPISNHLYFYWYRQILGQKVEFLVSFYNNEISEKSEIFDDQFSVERPDGSNFTLKIRSTKLEDSAMYFCASSPMMGGVDTQYFGPGTRLTVL.

The J gene is TRBJ1-6, the V gene TRBV19, with TRBD1 matching 8 bases. The V gene's germline CDR1 is LNHDA and CDR2 SQIVND (reference sequence). V shed 5 bases and J 7 bases; nucleotides not matched to a gene: 4. This CDR3 contains 14 residues. The CDR3 region is CASSSTGDNSPLHF. DNA of the CDR3: TGTGCCAGTAGTTCGACAGGGGACAATTCACCCCTCCACTTT.

The gene calls are TRBV2 and TRBJ2-1; 7 nucleotides agree with TRBD1. CDR3 length: 17 residues. Germline assignment: CDR1 SNHLY and CDR2 FYNNEI. The junction had 15 bases not matched to a gene; V was cut back by 7 bases and J by 3 bases. CDR3 DNA: TGTGCCAGCACTGGGCTTCCCGGGACAGCTAACTACAATGAGCAGTTCTTC. The encoded protein is CASTGLPGTANYNEQFF.

The chain recombines TRBV19 with TRBJ1-1; no firm D call. The CDR3 contains 13 residues. V lost 7 bases to trimming and J lost 1 base, with 10 bases between them. CDR1 is LNHDA and CDR2 is SQIVND in the germline V gene (reference sequence). CDR3 region: CASTLRGNTEAFF. CDR3 DNA sequence: TGTGCCAGTACCTTACGGGGGAACACTGAAGCTTTCTTT.

The CDR3 region is CASSLNPLEQYF. The CDR3 bases are TGTGCCAGCAGCTTAAACCCCCTTGAGCAGTATTTT. The genes are TRBV7-2 and TRBJ2-3; no clear D gene. This CDR3 is built from 12 residues. Per germline, CDR1 SGHTA and CDR2 FQGNSA. V was trimmed by 2 bases and J by 11 bases, leaving 11 bases between them.

This clone was observed a handful of times. The chain couples TRBV5-6 to TRBJ2-1, with D maybe TRBD2 (6 bases). The CDR3 consists of 16 residues. Per the germline V gene, CDR1 is SGHDT and CDR2 is YYEEEE. V dropped 0 bases and J dropped 7 bases, with 17 bases sitting between them. The DNA for the CDR3 is TGTGCCAGCAGCTTGGTTAGGCGGGGCCGTCGGAATGAGCAGTTCTTC. This gives the protein CASSLVRRGRRNEQFF.

The V call is TRBV7-2, the J call TRBJ2-1, with D possibly matching TRBD1 (7 bases). Germline loops: CDR1 SGHTA, CDR2 FQGNSA. Trimming removed 1 base from V and 7 bases from J, with 17 bases in between. The CDR3 extends over 16 amino acids. CDR3 in amino acids: CASSLGGGGRGNEQFF. Written as DNA, the CDR3 is TGTGCCAGCAGCTTAGGAGGAGGGGGCCGAGGGAATGAGCAGTTCTTC.

This chain connects TRBV7-2 to TRBJ1-1; TRBD1 agrees at 10 bases. V lost 5 bases, J lost 1 base, and 7 bases stayed unmatched. The CDR3 covers 16 residues. Looked up from germline, CDR1 is SGHTA and CDR2 is FQGNSA. CDR3 sequence reads: CASSPIRDRGNTEAFF. The CDR3 region has the DNA TGTGCCAGCAGCCCGATCCGGGACAGGGGGAACACTGAAGCTTTCTTT.

The chain joins TRBV6-5 to TRBJ1-5; TRBD1 might be the D (5 bases). CDR3 length equals 13 residues. The V gene lost 2 bases and the J gene lost 6 bases, with 8 bases spanning the gap. Looked up from germline, CDR1 is MNHEY and CDR2 is SVGAGI. DNA for the CDR3: TGTGCCAGCAGTTACGAGAGGGGTCAGCCCCAGCATTTT. The encoded protein is CASSYERGQPQHF.

The CDR3 nucleotides read TGTGCCAGCAGTTCTAACGGTTTGTCCTACGAGCAGTACTTC. Amino acids: CASSSNGLSYEQYF. The V and J genes are TRBV6-5 and TRBJ2-7; unclear D gene. Germline CDR1 reads MNHEY; CDR2 reads SVGAGI. The CDR3 contains 14 residues. V was clipped by 4 bases and J by 1 base, with 11 bases between them.

The chain is built from TRBV5-1 and TRBJ1-6; 10 positions agree with TRBD1. The CDR3 has 16 residues. V dropped 3 bases and J dropped 2; count of bases not matched to a gene: 2. Germline V gene lookup returns CDR1 SGHRS and CDR2 YFSETQ. CDR3 protein: CASSSGQGAYNSPLHF. The CDR3, as DNA: TGCGCCAGCAGCTCTGGACAGGGGGCCTATAATTCACCCCTCCACTTT.

The chain is built from TRBV6-1 and TRBJ2-7; D is undetermined. Trimming cost V 3 bases and J 3 bases, with 3 bases left between them. The V gene's germline CDR1 is MNHNS and CDR2 SASEGT. This CDR3 contains 11 residues. CDR3 protein: CASSEGYEQYF. The CDR3 DNA follows: TGTGCCAGCAGTGAGGGCTACGAGCAGTACTTC.

The V gene is TRBV19, the J gene TRBJ1-1, with D uncertain. This CDR3 has 13 amino acids. The germline V gene encodes CDR1 LNHDA and CDR2 SQIVND (reference sequence). V shed 3 bases and J shed 3 bases, with 8 bases lying between them. CDR3 sequence reads: CASSINRDTEAFF. The DNA of the CDR3 is TGTGCCAGTAGTATTAACCGAGACACTGAAGCTTTCTTT.

The chain has TRBV9 and TRBJ2-2; 7 nucleotides agree with TRBD2. The V segment lost 0 bases and the J segment 1 base; nucleotides outside the gene matches: 0. CDR1 is SGDLS and CDR2 is YYNGEE in the germline V gene. This CDR3 has 15 amino acids. The DNA of the CDR3 is TGTGCCAGCAGCGTAGGCGGGAGGAACACCGGGGAGCTGTTTTTT. This translates into CASSVGGRNTGELFF.

The chain uses TRBV28 and TRBJ1-5; D unclear. The germline V gene encodes CDR1 MDHEN and CDR2 SYDVKM. CDR3 length: 15 residues. The V end lost 1 base, the J end lost 0 bases, and 7 bases lay between the germline ends. Here the CDR3 DNA reads TGTGCCAGCAGTTTATCTGGTGGTAGCAATCAGCCCCAGCATTTT. This translates into CASSLSGGSNQPQHF.

This clone was seen a single time. This chain links TRBV6-5 with TRBJ2-7; D perhaps matches TRBD1 (6 bases). Germline loops: CDR1 MNHEY, CDR2 SVGAGI. The V end lost 2 bases, the J end lost 2 bases, and 10 bases lay between the germline ends. There are 14 residues in the CDR3. CDR3 sequence (DNA): TGTGCCAGCAGTTACGGGGACAAGGCCTACGAGCAGTACTTC. This gives the protein CASSYGDKAYEQYF.

The gene calls are TRBV5-6 and TRBJ2-5; 8 nucleotides align to TRBD1. The CDR3 sequence is 16 residues long. J gave up 1 base and V 0 bases, and 5 bases lay outside the gene matches. CDR1 and CDR2 (germline): SGHDT, YYEEEE. CDR3 DNA sequence: TGTGCCAGCAGCTTGGGTGGGCAGGGGGCCCAAGAGACCCAGTACTTC. As protein: CASSLGGQGAQETQYF.

This chain links TRBV5-1 with TRBJ2-3; 9 nucleotides line up with TRBD2. This CDR3 spans 16 amino acids. The germline gives CDR1 SGHRS, CDR2 YFSETQ. Losses at the gene ends were 7 bases for V and 5 bases for J; bases not matched to a gene: 14. CDR3 nucleotides: TGCGCCAGCCGCCGACTGTTGGCGGGGGGGGTAGATACGCAGTATTTT. Translating it yields CASRRLLAGGVDTQYF.

A single count supports this clone. V is TRBV30 and J is TRBJ2-7, with D uncertain. This CDR3 has 12 residues. Germline loops: CDR1 GTSNPN, CDR2 SVGIG (reference sequence). The ends were cut back, 0 bases at V and 3 bases at J, with 6 bases in the middle. CDR3 sequence: CAWSVDNYEQYF. The DNA for the CDR3 is TGTGCCTGGAGTGTAGACAACTACGAGCAGTACTTC.

This chain joins TRBV30 and TRBJ2-4; 12 nucleotides align to TRBD2. The CDR3 runs 13 residues. From germline, CDR1 is GTSNPN and CDR2 SVGIG (reference sequence). The junction had 3 bases not matched to a gene; V was cut back by 4 bases and J by 8 bases. DNA for the CDR3: TGTGCCTGGACGACTAGCGGGAGAGACATTCAGTACTTC. It is translated as CAWTTSGRDIQYF.